This record covers a single TCR beta chain. Its target is not known. The sample comes from a study of breast tumors, draining lymph nodes, adjacent tissues. Study-wide results and limits: Tumor repertoires ranked between lymph nodes and nontumor tissue in diversity, with V and J gene preferences. Luminal-like breast cancer showed significantly greater tumor-nontumor repertoire similarity than basal-like breast cancer did.

TCRdb re-derived calls from the multiplex PCR reads in MiXCR, one entry per CDR3 protein. The sample lists 100,000 to 150,000 distinct CDR3 sequences; approximately 20% were seen once. Breast cancer patients provided tissue from their axillary draining lymph nodes. This TCR was recovered from a female donor with breast cancer. Some clones in this sample may be carry-over from other donors' samples. Material: axillary lymph node tissue.

CDR3 sequence reads: CASSEQVRGQPQHF. The CDR3 DNA reads as TGTGCCAGCAGTGAACAAGTAAGGGGCCAGCCCCAGCATTTT. The chain has TRBV6-1 and TRBJ1-5; TRBD1 might be the D (5 bases). V was cut by 2 bases and J by 7 bases, with 12 bases left in between. The length of the CDR3 is 14 residues. CDR1 MNHNS and CDR2 SASEGT come from the germline V gene.